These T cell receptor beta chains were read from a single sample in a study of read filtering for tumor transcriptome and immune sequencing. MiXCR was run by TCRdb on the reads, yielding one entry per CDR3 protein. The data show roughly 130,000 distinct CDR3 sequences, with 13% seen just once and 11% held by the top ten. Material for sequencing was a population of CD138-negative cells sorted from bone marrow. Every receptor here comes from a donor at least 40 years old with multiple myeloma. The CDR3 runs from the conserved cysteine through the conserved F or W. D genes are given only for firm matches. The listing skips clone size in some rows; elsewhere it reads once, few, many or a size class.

CASGVGGETQYF,TGTGCCAGTGGGGTTGGGGGAGAGACCCAGTACTTC,-,-,TRBV27,TRBJ2-5
CASSVRDEWFF,TGTGCCAGCAGTGTCAGGGATGAGTGGTTCTTC,-,-,TRBV2,TRBJ2-1
CASRRLAGSQETQYF,TGTGCCAGCAGGCGACTAGCGGGGTCACAAGAGACCCAGTACTTC,many,TRBD2,TRBV7-8,TRBJ2-5
CASSLGVDTEAFF,TGTGCCAGCAGCTTGGGGGTTGACACTGAAGCTTTCTTT,many,-,TRBV5-4,TRBJ1-1
CASSQDPRRMGRGTLNTEAFF,TGTGCCAGCAGCCAAGATCCCCGACGGATGGGCCGAGGCACTTTGAACACTGAAGCTTTCTTT,many,-,TRBV3-1,TRBJ1-1
CASRLGAGEDSNQPQHF,TGCGCCAGCAGGCTCGGGGCGGGTGAAGATAGCAATCAGCCCCAGCATTTT,many,-,TRBV23-1,TRBJ1-5
CASTPSRGGQGNQPQHF,TGTGCCAGTACCCCCTCCCGAGGGGGGCAGGGAAATCAGCCCCAGCATTTT,many,-,TRBV19,TRBJ1-5
CASSLGTMNTEAFF,TGTGCCAGCAGCCTAGGGACAATGAACACTGAAGCTTTCTTT,many,-,TRBV11-3,TRBJ1-1
CASRNERGASTDTQYF,TGTGCCAGCAGAAACGAACGGGGGGCTAGCACAGATACGCAGTATTTT,many,-,TRBV6-6,TRBJ2-3
CASSQDLGTSGGNEQFF,TGTGCCAGCAGCCAAGATCTGGGGACTAGCGGCGGCAATGAGCAGTTCTTC,few,TRBD2,TRBV14,TRBJ2-1
CASSQDARGLLSGYTF,TGTGCCAGCAGCCAAGATGCCCGGGGACTGCTCTCTGGCTACACCTTC,many,-,TRBV3-1,TRBJ1-2
CASSGTSGRNTGELFF,TGTGCCAGCAGCGGGACTAGCGGGAGGAACACCGGGGAGCTGTTTTTT,-,TRBD2,TRBV7-6,TRBJ2-2
CSVATDSGNTIYF,TGCAGCGTTGCCACAGACTCTGGAAACACCATATATTTT,many,-,TRBV29-1,TRBJ1-3
CASSSLRDNEQFF,TGTGCCAGCAGCTCCCTCCGGGACAATGAGCAGTTCTTC,many,-,TRBV6-2/TRBV6-3,TRBJ2-1
CASSLVYQPQHF,TGTGCCAGCAGTTTAGTTTATCAGCCCCAGCATTTT,few,-,TRBV28,TRBJ1-5
CASSVVPGIGTDTQYF,TGTGCCAGCAGCGTAGTCCCGGGCATCGGCACAGATACGCAGTATTTT,many,-,TRBV9,TRBJ2-3
CSVGSRDRLNTEAFF,TGCAGCGTTGGATCTAGGGACAGATTGAACACTGAAGCTTTCTTT,-,TRBD1,TRBV29-1,TRBJ1-1
CASSSRRDRRSNEQFF,TGTGCCAGCAGTTCTCGGCGGGACAGGCGATCCAATGAGCAGTTCTTC,-,TRBD1,TRBV6-2/TRBV6-3,TRBJ2-1
CASSALGRARTGELFF,TGTGCCAGCAGCGCCCTAGGGAGGGCCCGGACCGGGGAGCTGTTTTTT,-,TRBD2,TRBV11-2,TRBJ2-2
CASTFFRGLNTGELFF,TGTGCCAGCACCTTTTTTAGGGGCTTGAACACCGGGGAGCTGTTTTTT,-,-,TRBV11-2,TRBJ2-2
CSAAGLYQETQYF,TGCAGTGCAGCGGGACTTTACCAAGAGACCCAGTACTTC,many,TRBD2,TRBV20-1,TRBJ2-5
CASSPRPAGELFF,TGTGCCAGCAGCCCACGGCCCGCCGGGGAGCTGTTTTTT,many,-,TRBV7-3,TRBJ2-2
CAISEGLAGYNEQFF,TGTGCCATCAGTGAGGGACTAGCGGGCTACAATGAGCAGTTCTTC,many,TRBD2,TRBV10-3,TRBJ2-1
CASSYSGREFF,TGTGCCAGCAGTTACTCAGGGAGGGAGTTCTTC,few,TRBD2,TRBV12-3/TRBV12-4,TRBJ2-1
CAISDSGLAGTFSYNEQFF,TGTGCCATCAGTGATTCCGGGCTAGCGGGGACTTTTTCCTACAATGAGCAGTTCTTC,many,TRBD2,TRBV10-3,TRBJ2-1
CASSAQTGGCWNEQFF,TGTGCCAGCAGCGCCCAGACAGGGGGCTGTTGGAATGAGCAGTTCTTC,few,-,TRBV21-1,TRBJ2-1